These 18 T cell receptor beta chains came from one sample sequenced in a study of T-cell reconstitution after alpha-beta-depleted transplantation in children. Library preparation (for TCRbeta) was performed with unique molecular identifiers. TCRdb recomputed calls from the PCR reads with MiXCR, one row per CDR3 protein. This table has about 830,000 distinct CDR3 sequences, roughly 15% appearing once. Sequencing used PBMCs, mostly from graft donor cells, obtained 360 days after TCRalphabeta/CD19-depleted stem cell transplant. These receptors were collected from a male patient between 10 and 17 years old who had a stem cell transplant for acute lymphoblastic leukemia, so the T cells may come from the graft donor.

There are a few counts of this clonotype. This chain uses TRBV6-1 with TRBJ2-3, with D possibly matching TRBD2 (5 bases). Trimming removed 5 bases from V and 4 bases from J, with 16 bases in between. The CDR3 length is 15 residues. Germline CDR1 is MNHNS and CDR2 is SASEGT. The CDR3 DNA reads TGTGCCAGCAGTAGGGAGCCTGCCGGGCCAGATACGCAGTATTTT. Protein: CASSREPAGPDTQYF.

The CDR3, as DNA: TGCAGTGCTGTAGCGGGAGTCTGGAATGAGCAGTTCTTC. The encoded protein is CSAVAGVWNEQFF. V usage is TRBV20-1 and J usage is TRBJ2-1; TRBD2 agrees at 9 bases. From germline, CDR1 is DFQATT and CDR2 SNEGSKA (reference sequence). Trimming removed 5 bases from V and 7 bases from J; junction bases left unmatched: 6. This CDR3 has 13 residues.

The chain is built from TRBV6-4 and TRBJ1-1, with 10 bases lining up with TRBD1. J gave up 0 bases and V 2 bases, and 9 bases lay outside the gene matches. Germline CDR1 MRHNA, CDR2 SNTAGT. There are 18 residues in the CDR3. The CDR3 coding sequence is TGTGCCAGCAGTGACACCCCGGGACAGGGGATTGTGAACACTGAAGCTTTCTTT. This sequence encodes CASSDTPGQGIVNTEAFF.

This clonotype appeared a few times. The chain uses TRBV14 and TRBJ2-3; D tentatively fits TRBD1 or TRBD2 (5 bases each). Trimming stripped 1 base from V and 13 bases from J, with 15 bases between. From germline, CDR1 is SGHDN and CDR2 FVKESK. This CDR3 contains 13 residues. The CDR3 reads CASSQGGVKVKYF. CDR3 nucleotides: TGTGCCAGCAGCCAAGGAGGGGTTAAGGTCAAGTATTTT.

This clonotype has a handful of counts. This chain links TRBV2 with TRBJ2-7, with 7 bases identical to TRBD1. The CDR3 has 12 amino acids. The V gene end was trimmed by 6 bases and the J gene end by 6 bases; junction bases not matched to a gene: 5. Germline assignment: CDR1 SNHLY and CDR2 FYNNEI. The CDR3 sequence: CASRRQGAEQYF. The CDR3 DNA follows: TGTGCCAGCAGAAGACAGGGAGCCGAGCAGTACTTC.

This chain joins TRBV30 and TRBJ1-2; 7 bases line up with TRBD1. Germline CDR1 and CDR2: GTSNPN and SVGIG (reference sequence). The CDR3 length is 15 residues. The trim removed 2 bases at V and 5 bases at J, leaving 11 bases unmatched. CDR3 DNA: TGTGCCTGGAGTAACCCCCCAGGGGGTTGGTATGGCTACACCTTC. It is translated as CAWSNPPGGWYGYTF.

This clonotype was picked up many times. The CDR3 bases are TGCAGTGCTAGAGATAGGGGTAATGAGCAGTTCTTC. Its translation: CSARDRGNEQFF. The rearrangement joins TRBV20-1 to TRBJ2-1, with a tentative D call TRBD1 (5 bases). Germline lookup yields CDR1 DFQATT and CDR2 SNEGSKA (reference sequence). This CDR3 region has 12 residues. V was trimmed by 0 bases and J by 7 bases, leaving 7 bases between them.

This chain uses TRBV27 with TRBJ2-1; 9 bases map to TRBD2. Germline assignment: CDR1 MNHEY and CDR2 SMNVEV (reference sequence). CDR3 length: 14 amino acids. The junction had 8 bases not matched to a gene; V was cut back by 0 bases and J by 14 bases. CDR3 sequence reads: CASSLSPGLARKFF. CDR3 sequence (DNA): TGTGCCAGCAGTTTATCCCCGGGACTAGCTCGGAAGTTCTTC.

The V gene is TRBV20-1, the J gene TRBJ1-1; D perhaps matches TRBD1 (5 bases). In germline, CDR1 is DFQATT, CDR2 SNEGSKA (reference sequence). CDR3 length: 14 residues. Trimming removed 3 bases at V and 0 bases at J, with 11 bases between. The CDR3 sequence is CSARVEGLNTEAFF. CDR3 DNA: TGCAGTGCTAGGGTTGAGGGGTTGAACACTGAAGCTTTCTTT.

The chain is built from TRBV5-5 and TRBJ2-1; D is uncertain. Trimming pared 2 bases from V and 2 bases from J, leaving 11 bases between. Germline V lookup: CDR1 SGHKS, CDR2 YYEKEE (reference sequence). This CDR3 spans 15 amino acids. This CDR3 is CASSLQSTTYNEQFF. The CDR3, as DNA: TGTGCCAGCAGCTTACAGTCGACAACCTACAATGAGCAGTTCTTC.

This clonotype was detected only a few times. This chain joins TRBV5-1 and TRBJ2-7, with a possible D match to TRBD1 (5 bases). The V end was cut by 1 base, the J end by 2 bases, with 10 bases between. The CDR3 covers 14 residues. Germline V lookup: CDR1 SGHRS, CDR2 YFSETQ. The CDR3 region is CASSLMGLPYEQYF. In DNA, the CDR3 is TGCGCCAGCAGCTTGATGGGGCTCCCCTACGAGCAGTACTTC.

The chain is built from TRBV9 and TRBJ2-7; maybe TRBD2 (6 bases). CDR1 is SGDLS and CDR2 is YYNGEE in the germline V gene. There are 15 residues in the CDR3. Trimming shortened V by 0 bases and J by 0 bases, and 10 bases separated the two germline ends. The CDR3 nucleotides read TGTGCCAGCAGCGTAGGCTGGACTAACTCCTACGAGCAGTACTTC. This translates into CASSVGWTNSYEQYF. Using reference TRBV9 and TRBJ2-7 for the parts outside the CDR3, the full variable domain is DSGVTQTPKHLITATGQRVTLRCSPRSGDLSVYWYQQSLDQGLQFLIQYYNGEERAKGNILERFSAQQFPDLHSELNLSSLELGDSALYFCASSVGWTNSYEQYFGPGTRLTVT.

Comments on this clonotype: The junction departs from the called germline gene at one end, perhaps through a read error. V gene TRBV27 combines with J gene TRBJ2-7, with D perhaps TRBD1 (5 bases). This CDR3 has 15 amino acids. Germline V gene sequence: CDR1 MNHEY, CDR2 SMNVEV (reference sequence). The DNA of the CDR3 is TGTGCCAGCAGTTTAGGCGCGACAGCACACTACGTGCAGTACTTC. Translation gives CASSLGATAHYVQYF.

The table lists this clonotype with many counts. The chain carries TRBV20-1 and TRBJ2-3; D not resolved. The CDR3 totals 12 residues. V was pared by 6 bases and J by 4 bases, with 11 bases between. CDR1 and CDR2 (germline): DFQATT, SNEGSKA (reference sequence). The CDR3 here is CSAVKGADTQYF. The CDR3 nucleotides are TGCAGTGCCGTAAAGGGCGCAGATACGCAGTATTTT.

This rearrangement joins TRBV18 to TRBJ2-7; no clear D. Germline loops: CDR1 KGHSH, CDR2 LQKENI. Trimming cost V 3 bases and J 0 bases, with 12 bases left between them. The CDR3 covers 15 residues. The CDR3 reads CASSPSEGVSYEQYF. In DNA form, the CDR3 reads TGTGCCAGCTCACCCTCGGAAGGAGTCTCCTACGAGCAGTACTTC.

This chain uses TRBV12-3 or TRBV12-4 with TRBJ2-1; the match to TRBD2 covers 11 bases. The CDR3 sequence is 14 residues long. V was pared by 8 bases and J by 10 bases, with 10 bases of the junction left unmatched. The CDR3 DNA reads TGTGCCAGCCGGACTAGCGGGCAGATCGGAGAGCAGTTCTTC. Translation gives CASRTSGQIGEQFF.

This clonotype was seen many times. The rearrangement uses TRBV6-5 and TRBJ2-5, with D hard to call. Trimming removed 3 bases at V and 0 bases at J, with 11 bases between. This CDR3 has 15 amino acids. Germline V lookup: CDR1 MNHEY, CDR2 SVGAGI. Here the CDR3 reads CASSYHWADQETQYF. DNA of the CDR3: TGTGCCAGCAGTTATCATTGGGCGGACCAAGAGACCCAGTACTTC.

This chain links TRBV24-1 with TRBJ2-3; a possible D gene is TRBD2 (7 bases). This CDR3 spans 15 amino acids. CDR1 KGHDR and CDR2 SFDVKD come from the germline V gene. Trimming removed 4 bases at V and 3 bases at J, with 13 bases between. In DNA form, the CDR3 reads TGTGCCACCAGTGACCGAGGGAGGGGGACAGATACGCAGTATTTT. This translates into CATSDRGRGTDTQYF.